These T cell receptor beta chains were read from a single sample in a study of glioma-infiltrating T cells. From the multiplex PCR reads, TCRdb called clonotypes with MiXCR, one entry per CDR3 protein. The sample lists over 70,000 distinct CDR3 sequences; around 23% were seen once. Sequencing used glioma tissue, nonneoplastic brain tissue, or PBMCs (not recorded which). Source of these receptors: a human donor with low-grade glioma or glioblastoma, undergoing nonglioma brain surgery, or in good health (not recorded which). The CDR3 runs from the conserved cysteine through the conserved F or W. A D gene is named only where the DNA matches it firmly. Clone size is not always given. Where it is, it says once, few, many or a class for expanded clones.

V: TRBV7-8; D: TRBD2; J: TRBJ2-3; size: NA; CDR3: CASSLGTAGERGTQYF; DNA: TGTGCCAGCAGCCTAGGCACGGCGGGGGAGCGTGGTACGCAGTATTTT
V: TRBV20-1; D: TRBD1; J: TRBJ1-6; size: many; CDR3: CSANTGTGNSPLHF; DNA: TGCAGTGCTAATACCGGGACAGGGAATTCACCCCTCCACTTT
V: TRBV27; D: TRBD1; J: TRBJ2-7; size: many; CDR3: CASSLSTGTYEQYF; DNA: TGTGCCAGCAGTTTATCGACAGGGACCTACGAGCAGTACTTC
V: TRBV19; D: NA; J: TRBJ1-1; size: few; CDR3: CAGSIGISNTEAFF; DNA: TGTGCCGGTAGTATTGGGATATCGAACACTGAAGCTTTCTTT
V: TRBV5-4; D: NA; J: TRBJ2-5; size: many; CDR3: CASSLARQGQETQYF; DNA: TGTGCCAGCAGCTTGGCCAGGCAGGGGCAAGAGACCCAGTACTTC
V: TRBV19; D: NA; J: TRBJ1-3; size: few; CDR3: CASSVNRARNTIYF; DNA: TGTGCCAGTAGTGTCAACAGGGCGCGGAACACCATATATTTT
V: TRBV25-1; D: NA; J: TRBJ1-2; size: many; CDR3: CASSENSPYGYTF; DNA: TGTGCCAGCAGTGAAAACAGTCCCTATGGCTACACCTTC
V: TRBV10-3; D: NA; J: TRBJ1-1; size: many; CDR3: CAISGGSRAFF; DNA: TGTGCCATCAGTGGGGGGAGTCGAGCTTTCTTT
V: TRBV7-2; D: TRBD1; J: TRBJ2-3; size: NA; CDR3: CASSRNRGSTDTQYF; DNA: TGTGCCAGCAGCCGAAACAGGGGAAGCACAGATACGCAGTATTTT
V: TRBV18; D: NA; J: TRBJ2-5; size: NA; CDR3: CASSPASIKETQYF; DNA: TGTGCCAGCTCACCAGCCTCCATAAAAGAGACCCAGTACTTC
V: TRBV4-1; D: TRBD1; J: TRBJ1-2; size: NA; CDR3: CASSPLLATGGDRGNYGYTF; DNA: TGCGCCAGCAGCCCCCTACTCGCGACAGGGGGAGACCGGGGGAACTATGGCTACACCTTC
V: TRBV5-1; D: NA; J: TRBJ1-1; size: many; CDR3: CASSFRTSSNTEAFF; DNA: TGCGCCAGCAGCTTTCGAACATCCTCGAACACTGAAGCTTTCTTT
V: TRBV2; D: NA; J: TRBJ2-1; size: NA; CDR3: CASSSGTTLNEQFF; DNA: TGTGCCAGCAGCTCCGGGACAACGTTAAATGAGCAGTTCTTC
V: TRBV18; D: NA; J: TRBJ1-5; size: many; CDR3: CASSPRPSSERPQHF; DNA: TGTGCCAGCTCACCCCGACCCTCTTCGGAAAGGCCCCAGCATTTT
V: TRBV6-1; D: NA; J: TRBJ2-3; size: many; CDR3: CASSRFKGGYTDTQYF; DNA: TGTGCCAGCAGTCGATTCAAAGGCGGCTACACAGATACGCAGTATTTT
V: TRBV7-7; D: NA; J: TRBJ1-1; size: many; CDR3: CASSLTANTEAFF; DNA: TGTGCCAGCAGCTTGACAGCCAACACTGAAGCTTTCTTT
V: TRBV28; D: NA; J: TRBJ2-3; size: many; CDR3: CASSTGLPTDTQYF; DNA: TGTGCCAGCAGCACGGGCCTCCCCACAGATACGCAGTATTTT
V: TRBV18; D: NA; J: TRBJ1-2; size: many; CDR3: CASSPRTASGYTF; DNA: TGTGCCAGCTCCCCCAGGACAGCCTCGGGCTACACCTTC
V: TRBV9; D: NA; J: TRBJ1-6; size: many; CDR3: CASSVRESSPLHF; DNA: TGTGCCAGCAGCGTAAGGGAGAGTTCACCCCTCCACTTT
V: TRBV5-7; D: TRBD1; J: TRBJ2-7; size: NA; CDR3: CASSGGQGFYEQYF; DNA: TGTGCCAGCAGCGGAGGACAGGGGTTTTACGAGCAGTACTTC
V: TRBV7-6; D: TRBD2; J: TRBJ2-5; size: many; CDR3: CASSFGTSDSETQYF; DNA: TGTGCCAGCAGCTTCGGGACTAGCGATTCGGAGACCCAGTACTTC
V: TRBV2; D: NA; J: TRBJ2-7; size: many; CDR3: CASSERQISYEQYF; DNA: TGTGCCAGCAGTGAACGGCAGATTTCCTACGAGCAGTACTTC
V: TRBV4-1; D: TRBD1; J: TRBJ1-5; size: many; CDR3: CASSLGQSNQPQHF; DNA: TGCGCCAGCAGCCTGGGACAGTCTAATCAGCCCCAGCATTTT
V: TRBV4-1; D: TRBD1; J: TRBJ1-1; size: many; CDR3: CASSQDSGRGHTEAFF; DNA: TGCGCCAGCAGCCAAGATTCCGGCAGGGGGCATACTGAAGCTTTCTTT
V: TRBV7-9; D: NA; J: TRBJ1-2; size: NA; CDR3: CASGYGQSYGYTF; DNA: TGTGCCAGCGGCTACGGACAGAGCTATGGCTACACCTTC
V: TRBV7-2; D: NA; J: TRBJ2-1; size: many; CDR3: CASSRLNSGGSSYNEQFF; DNA: TGTGCCAGCAGCCGCCTTAATAGCGGAGGGAGCTCCTACAATGAGCAGTTCTTC
V: TRBV30; D: NA; J: TRBJ1-5; size: few; CDR3: CAWSTGPNQPQHF; DNA: TGTGCCTGGAGTACAGGGCCTAATCAGCCCCAGCATTTT
V: TRBV7-2; D: NA; J: TRBJ2-5; size: many; CDR3: CASSPFGVSETQYF; DNA: TGTGCCAGCAGCCCCTTCGGCGTTTCGGAGACCCAGTACTTC
V: TRBV6-1; D: NA; J: TRBJ2-5; size: many; CDR3: CASSRDSDQYF; DNA: TGTGCCAGCAGCCGCGATAGTGACCAGTACTTC
V: TRBV2; D: NA; J: TRBJ2-3; size: many; CDR3: CASRVGTEDTQYF; DNA: TGTGCCAGCAGGGTAGGGACGGAAGATACGCAGTATTTT
V: TRBV29-1; D: NA; J: TRBJ1-2; size: many; CDR3: CSVEAGGSGYTF; DNA: TGCAGCGTTGAAGCTGGGGGCTCTGGCTACACCTTC
V: TRBV7-8; D: TRBD2; J: TRBJ2-1; size: many; CDR3: CASSLTGTSSSYNEQFF; DNA: TGTGCCAGCAGCTTAACCGGGACTAGCAGCTCCTACAATGAGCAGTTCTTC
V: TRBV25-1; D: TRBD2; J: TRBJ2-5; size: many; CDR3: CASSEALAGVIQETQYF; DNA: TGTGCCAGCAGTGAAGCTCTAGCGGGAGTTATCCAAGAGACCCAGTACTTC
V: TRBV12-3/TRBV12-4; D: TRBD1; J: TRBJ2-2; size: few; CDR3: CASSPGQGVNTGELFF; DNA: TGTGCCAGCAGCCCGGGACAGGGGGTGAACACCGGGGAGCTGTTTTTT
V: TRBV6-1; D: TRBD1; J: TRBJ1-2; size: NA; CDR3: CASSPRQGRGYTF; DNA: TGTGCCAGCAGTCCAAGACAGGGGAGGGGCTACACCTTC
V: TRBV20-1; D: TRBD2; J: TRBJ2-1; size: many; CDR3: CSAYLPDREGRVF; DNA: TGCAGTGCTTACTTACCTGACCGGGAGGGCCGGGTCTTC
V: TRBV7-2; D: TRBD1; J: TRBJ2-1; size: NA; CDR3: CASSLGSGTGDRFF; DNA: TGCGCCAGCAGCTTGGGATCAGGGACAGGGGACAGGTTCTTC
V: TRBV6-6; D: TRBD2; J: TRBJ2-7; size: NA; CDR3: CAISPRLAVVYDQYF; DNA: TGTGCCATCAGTCCTCGACTAGCGGTTGTCTACGATCAGTACTTC
V: TRBV18; D: TRBD1; J: TRBJ2-3; size: many; CDR3: CASSRRGQGPDTQYF; DNA: TGTGCCAGCTCCCGGAGGGGACAGGGCCCAGATACGCAGTATTTT
V: TRBV20-1; D: TRBD2; J: TRBJ2-7; size: NA; CDR3: CSARDPRRGAYEQYF; DNA: TGCAGTGCTAGAGATCCGAGACGGGGGGCCTACGAGCAGTACTTC
V: TRBV4-2; D: NA; J: TRBJ2-7; size: once; CDR3: CDRSHSKGLEQYF; DNA: TGTGACAGAAGCCACTCGAAGGGGTTGGAGCAGTACTTC
V: TRBV5-1; D: TRBD1; J: TRBJ2-7; size: NA; CDR3: CASSFDRVSYEQYF; DNA: TGCGCCAGCAGCTTCGACAGGGTTTCCTACGAGCAGTACTTC